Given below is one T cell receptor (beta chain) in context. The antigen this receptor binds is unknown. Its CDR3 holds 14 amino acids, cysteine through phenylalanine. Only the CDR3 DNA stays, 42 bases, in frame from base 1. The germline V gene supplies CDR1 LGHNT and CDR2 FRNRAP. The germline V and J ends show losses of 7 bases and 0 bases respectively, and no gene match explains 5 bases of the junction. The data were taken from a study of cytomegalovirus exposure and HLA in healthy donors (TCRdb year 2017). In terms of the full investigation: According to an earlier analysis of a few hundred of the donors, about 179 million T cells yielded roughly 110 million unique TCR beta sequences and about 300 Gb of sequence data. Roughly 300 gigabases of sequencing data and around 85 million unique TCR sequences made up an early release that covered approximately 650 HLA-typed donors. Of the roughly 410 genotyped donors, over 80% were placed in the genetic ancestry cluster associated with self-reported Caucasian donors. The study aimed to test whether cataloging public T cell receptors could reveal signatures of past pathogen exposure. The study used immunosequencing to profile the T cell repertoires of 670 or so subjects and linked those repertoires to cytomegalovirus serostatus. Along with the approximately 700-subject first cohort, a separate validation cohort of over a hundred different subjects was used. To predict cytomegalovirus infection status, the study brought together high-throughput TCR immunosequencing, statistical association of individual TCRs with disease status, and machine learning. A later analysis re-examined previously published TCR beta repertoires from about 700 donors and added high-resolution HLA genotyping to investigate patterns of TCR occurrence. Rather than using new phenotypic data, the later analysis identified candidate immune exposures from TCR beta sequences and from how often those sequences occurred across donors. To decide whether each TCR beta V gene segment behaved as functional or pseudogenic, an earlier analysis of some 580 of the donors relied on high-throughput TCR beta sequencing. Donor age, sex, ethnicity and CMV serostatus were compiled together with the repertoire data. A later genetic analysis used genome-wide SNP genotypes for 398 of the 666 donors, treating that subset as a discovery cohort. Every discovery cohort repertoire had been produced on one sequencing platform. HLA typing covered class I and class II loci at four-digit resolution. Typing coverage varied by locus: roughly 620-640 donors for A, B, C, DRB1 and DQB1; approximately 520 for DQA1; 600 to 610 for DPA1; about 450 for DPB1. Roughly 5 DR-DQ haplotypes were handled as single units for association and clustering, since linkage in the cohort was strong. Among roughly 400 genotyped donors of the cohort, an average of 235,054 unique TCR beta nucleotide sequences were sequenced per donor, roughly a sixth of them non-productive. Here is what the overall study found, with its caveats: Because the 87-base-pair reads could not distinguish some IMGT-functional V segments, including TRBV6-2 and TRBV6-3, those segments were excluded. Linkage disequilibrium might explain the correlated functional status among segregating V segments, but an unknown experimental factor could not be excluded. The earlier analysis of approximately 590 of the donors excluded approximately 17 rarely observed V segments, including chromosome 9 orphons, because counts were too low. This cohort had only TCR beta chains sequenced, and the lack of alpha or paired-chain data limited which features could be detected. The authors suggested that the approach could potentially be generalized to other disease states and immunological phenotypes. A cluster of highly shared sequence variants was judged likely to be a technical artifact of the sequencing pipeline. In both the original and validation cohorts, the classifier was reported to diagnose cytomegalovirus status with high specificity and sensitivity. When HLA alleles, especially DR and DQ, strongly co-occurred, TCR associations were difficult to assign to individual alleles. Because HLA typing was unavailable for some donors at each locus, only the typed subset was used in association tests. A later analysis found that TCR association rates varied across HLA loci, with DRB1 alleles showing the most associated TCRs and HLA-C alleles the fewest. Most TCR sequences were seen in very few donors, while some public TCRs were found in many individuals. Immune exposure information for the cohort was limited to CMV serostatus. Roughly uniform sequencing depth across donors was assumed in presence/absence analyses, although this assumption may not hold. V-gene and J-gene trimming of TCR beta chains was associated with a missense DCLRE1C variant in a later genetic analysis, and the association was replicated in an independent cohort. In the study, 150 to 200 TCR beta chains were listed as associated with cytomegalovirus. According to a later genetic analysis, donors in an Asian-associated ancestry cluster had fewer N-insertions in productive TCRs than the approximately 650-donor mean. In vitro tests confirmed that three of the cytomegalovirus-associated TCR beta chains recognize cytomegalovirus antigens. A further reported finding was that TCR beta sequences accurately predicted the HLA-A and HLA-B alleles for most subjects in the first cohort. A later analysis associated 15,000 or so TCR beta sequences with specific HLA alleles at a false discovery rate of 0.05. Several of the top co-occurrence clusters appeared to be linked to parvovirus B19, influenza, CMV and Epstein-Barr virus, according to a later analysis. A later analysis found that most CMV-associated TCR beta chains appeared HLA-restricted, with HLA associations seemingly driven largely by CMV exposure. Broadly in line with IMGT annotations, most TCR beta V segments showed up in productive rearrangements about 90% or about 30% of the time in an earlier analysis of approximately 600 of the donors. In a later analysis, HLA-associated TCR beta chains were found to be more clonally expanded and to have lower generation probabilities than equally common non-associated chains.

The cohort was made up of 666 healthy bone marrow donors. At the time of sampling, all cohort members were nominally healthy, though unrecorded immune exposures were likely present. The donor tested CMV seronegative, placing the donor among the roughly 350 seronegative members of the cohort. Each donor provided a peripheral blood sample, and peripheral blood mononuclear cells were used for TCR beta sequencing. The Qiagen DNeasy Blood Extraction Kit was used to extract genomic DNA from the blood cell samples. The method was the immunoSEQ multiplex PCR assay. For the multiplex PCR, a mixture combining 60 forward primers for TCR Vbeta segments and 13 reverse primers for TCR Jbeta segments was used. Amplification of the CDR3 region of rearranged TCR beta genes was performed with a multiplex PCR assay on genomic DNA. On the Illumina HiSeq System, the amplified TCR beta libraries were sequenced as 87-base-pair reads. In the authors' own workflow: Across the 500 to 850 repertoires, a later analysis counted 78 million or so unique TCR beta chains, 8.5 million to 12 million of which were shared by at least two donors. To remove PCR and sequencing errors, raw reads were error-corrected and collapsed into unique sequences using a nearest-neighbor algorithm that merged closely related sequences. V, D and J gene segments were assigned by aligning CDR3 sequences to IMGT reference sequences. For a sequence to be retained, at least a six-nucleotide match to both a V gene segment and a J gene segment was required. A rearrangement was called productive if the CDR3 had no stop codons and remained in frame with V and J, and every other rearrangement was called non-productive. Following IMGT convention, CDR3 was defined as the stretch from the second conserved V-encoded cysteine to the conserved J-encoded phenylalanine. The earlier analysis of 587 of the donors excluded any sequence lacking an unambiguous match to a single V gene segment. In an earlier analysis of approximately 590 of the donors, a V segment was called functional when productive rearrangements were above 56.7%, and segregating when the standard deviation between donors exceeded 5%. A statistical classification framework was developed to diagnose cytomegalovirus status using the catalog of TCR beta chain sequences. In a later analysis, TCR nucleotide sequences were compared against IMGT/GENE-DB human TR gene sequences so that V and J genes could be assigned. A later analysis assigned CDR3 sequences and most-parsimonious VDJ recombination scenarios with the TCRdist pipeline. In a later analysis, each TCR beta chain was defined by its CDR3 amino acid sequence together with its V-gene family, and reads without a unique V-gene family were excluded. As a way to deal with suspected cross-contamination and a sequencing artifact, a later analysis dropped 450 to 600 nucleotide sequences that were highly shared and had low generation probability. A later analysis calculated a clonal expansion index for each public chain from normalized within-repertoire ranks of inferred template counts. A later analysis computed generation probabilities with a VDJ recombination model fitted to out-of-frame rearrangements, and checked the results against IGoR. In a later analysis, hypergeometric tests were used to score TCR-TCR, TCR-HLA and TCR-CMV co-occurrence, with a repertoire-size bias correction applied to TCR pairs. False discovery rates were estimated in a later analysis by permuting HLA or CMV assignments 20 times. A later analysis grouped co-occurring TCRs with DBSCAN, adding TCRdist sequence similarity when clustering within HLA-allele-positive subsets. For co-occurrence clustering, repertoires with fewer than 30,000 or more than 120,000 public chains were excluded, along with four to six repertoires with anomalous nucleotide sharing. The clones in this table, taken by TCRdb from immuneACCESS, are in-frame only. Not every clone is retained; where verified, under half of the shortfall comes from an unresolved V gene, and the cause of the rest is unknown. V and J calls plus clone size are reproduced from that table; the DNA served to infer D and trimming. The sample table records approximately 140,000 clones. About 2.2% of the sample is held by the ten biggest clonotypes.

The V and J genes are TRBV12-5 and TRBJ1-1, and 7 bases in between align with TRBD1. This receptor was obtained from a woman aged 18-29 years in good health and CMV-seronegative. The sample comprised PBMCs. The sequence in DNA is TGTGCTAGTGACAGGGGTAACATGAACACTGAAGCTTTCTTT. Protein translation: CASDRGNMNTEAFF.